This T cell receptor beta chain was sequenced during a study of T-cell reconstitution after alpha-beta-depleted transplantation in children. General study points: Diversity of TCRbeta at day 60 was high in some patients, arising from surviving recipient T cells and thymic progenitors. Reportedly, alpha-beta T cells present about two months post-transplant originated from several hundred expanded clones of graft origin.

Unique molecular identifiers featured in how the TCRbeta library was prepared. In TCRdb, the PCR reads were re-called with MiXCR into one record per CDR3 protein. The data contain 700,000 or so distinct CDR3 sequences, around 12% of them singletons. Germline CDR1 DFQATT, CDR2 SNEGSKA (reference sequence). This CDR3 is built from 17 residues. Germline trimming cut 0 bases from V and 7 bases from J; bases unmatched to any gene: 11. Concerning this clonotype: Its matching antigen is unknown.

The material sequenced was PBMCs, taken before TCRalphabeta/CD19-depleted stem cell transplant. The chain joins TRBV20-1 to TRBJ2-1, with 11 bases identical to TRBD2. The source of this sequence is a girl aged 2 to 10 with congenital amegakaryocytic thrombocytopenia, due to receive a stem cell transplant. CDR3 protein: CSARDRLLAGASNEQFF. The CDR3 nucleotides read TGCAGTGCTAGAGATCGGCTACTAGCGGGAGCTAGTAATGAGCAGTTCTTC.